The source of this T cell receptor (beta chain) is a study of shared clonotypes between healthy human individuals. Study-level information: Per donor, three plates held CD4 naive cells, three held CD4 memory, two held CD8 naive and one held CD8 memory. Points from the study as a whole: It was observed that 5% to 6.5% of naive CD4 clonotypes were shared across a few donors. Only a few donors were included, so the genetic and exposure-history diversity represented was limited.

Across several immunoSEQ plates, the genomic DNA of each subset was split evenly. Here immunoSEQ multiplex PCR was the method, and the copy in TCRdb shows in-frame clones only, minus some. This sample has about 2.4 million clones; 90% to 95% occur once, and the top ten carry around 0.15%. In the case of this clone: Its specificity is unknown.

In germline, CDR1 is SNHLY, CDR2 FYNNEI. V trimming: 4 bases; J trimming: 6 bases; junction bases outside the gene matches: 11. This CDR3 is built from 15 residues. The sample taken for sequencing was naive CD4+ T cells sorted from blood. Documented subset: CD45RA+ positively selected. The clonotype originates from a man aged 18 to 35 in good health. V gene TRBV2 combines with J gene TRBJ1-2; the match to TRBD1 covers 7 bases. In nucleotides, the CDR3 is TGTGCCAGCAGTGCACAGAACAGGGGTATGGATGGCTACACCTTC. It is translated as CASSAQNRGMDGYTF.